This T cell receptor (beta chain) was obtained from a study of blood T cell repertoires in COVID-19. Across the study: T cells, B-cell-depleted T cells, or PBMCs supplied cDNA or gDNA.

Sequencing was performed with immunoSEQ multiplex PCR; in TCRdb, only in-frame clones are kept and a portion is missing. The repertoire holds some 41,000 clones, with 86% as singletons. Germline CDR1 reads SGHTA; CDR2 reads FQGTGA. With 5 bases removed from V and 1 base from J, the gap between germline ends came to 11 bases. The CDR3 length is 14 residues. The TCR comes from a human donor in a cohort sampled during active COVID-19. This sequence joins TRBV7-3 and TRBJ1-1, with a tentative D call TRBD1 (6 bases). The material sequenced was peripheral blood. This CDR3 reads CASSPEQGNTEAFF. The CDR3 DNA sequence: TGTGCCAGCAGCCCAGAACAGGGGAACACTGAAGCTTTCTTT.